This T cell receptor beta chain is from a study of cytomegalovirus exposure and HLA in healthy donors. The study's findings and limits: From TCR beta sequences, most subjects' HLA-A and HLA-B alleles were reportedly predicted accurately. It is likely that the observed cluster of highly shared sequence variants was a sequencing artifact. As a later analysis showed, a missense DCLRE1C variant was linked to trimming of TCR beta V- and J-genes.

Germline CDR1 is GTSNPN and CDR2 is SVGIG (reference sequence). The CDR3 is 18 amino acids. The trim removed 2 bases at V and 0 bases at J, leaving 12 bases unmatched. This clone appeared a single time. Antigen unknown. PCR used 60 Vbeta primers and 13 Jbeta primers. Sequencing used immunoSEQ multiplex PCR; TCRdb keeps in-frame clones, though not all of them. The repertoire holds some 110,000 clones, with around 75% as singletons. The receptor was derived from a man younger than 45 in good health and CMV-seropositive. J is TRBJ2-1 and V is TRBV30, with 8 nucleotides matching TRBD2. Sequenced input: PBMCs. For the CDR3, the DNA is TGTGCCTGGAGTCGTTCCGCTAGCGGGCTTTTCTCCTACAATGAGCAGTTCTTC. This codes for CAWSRSASGLFSYNEQFF.